The present T cell receptor beta chain was sequenced within a study of cytomegalovirus exposure and HLA in healthy donors. 13 Jbeta primers and 60 Vbeta primers were used for the PCR. Method: immunoSEQ multiplex PCR; TCRdb's copy keeps in-frame clones and lacks some. Here the sample spans some 140,000 clones, around 70% being singletons. Germline CDR1 is SEHNR and CDR2 is FQNEAQ (reference sequence). This CDR3 is built from 13 residues. The chain carries TRBV7-9 and TRBJ2-7, with TRBD2 identical over 8 bases. The TCR sequence derives from a man younger than 45 in good health and CMV-seronegative. Source material: PBMCs. The CDR3 loop reads CAASGGLTYEQYF. CDR3 DNA: TGTGCGGCCAGCGGGGGCCTTACCTACGAGCAGTACTTC.